This passage covers 22 T cell receptor beta chains from one sample sequenced in a study of blood T cell repertoires in COVID-19. Method: immunoSEQ multiplex PCR; TCRdb's copy keeps in-frame clones and lacks some. The sample consists of about 320,000 clones, roughly 90% of them appearing once. Input material: PBMCs or T cells enriched from blood (not recorded which). The source of these receptors is a woman aged 25 to 39 who had been exposed to COVID-19.

J is TRBJ2-1 and V is TRBV30, with D possibly TRBD1 on 5 matching bases. This CDR3 is 12 amino acids long. CDR1 is GTSNPN, CDR2 SVGIG, per germline (reference sequence). The V end was cut by 3 bases, the J end by 5 bases, with 8 bases between. This chain's CDR3 is CAWRQGHNEQFF. DNA for the CDR3: TGTGCCTGGAGGCAGGGCCACAATGAGCAGTTCTTC.

The chain links TRBV30 to TRBJ1-1, with D possibly matching TRBD1 (5 bases). V dropped 0 bases and J dropped 5 bases, with 13 bases sitting between them. The germline V gene encodes CDR1 GTSNPN and CDR2 SVGIG (reference sequence). The CDR3 contains 14 residues. The CDR3 nucleotides read TGTGCCTGGAGTGTAAGGGGCGGTAGGACTGAAGCTTTCTTT. Protein sequence: CAWSVRGGRTEAFF. The whole variable domain, remainder taken from reference TRBV30 and TRBJ1-1, is SQTIHQWPATLVQPVGSPLSLECTVEGTSNPNLYWYRQAAGRGLQLLFYSVGIGQISSEVPQNLSASRPQDRQFILSSKKLLLSDSGFYLCAWSVRGGRTEAFFGQGTRLTVV.

The V gene is TRBV28, the J gene TRBJ1-5; 9 bases align to TRBD1. CDR1 MDHEN and CDR2 SYDVKM come from the germline V gene. The CDR3 contains 19 residues. V shed 6 bases, J shed 0 bases, and the junction held 15 bases outside the gene matches. CDR3 nucleotide sequence: TGTGCCAGCAGCCCCGTCCGGGACAGGGATCTTTATAGCAATCAGCCCCAGCATTTT. Translating gives CASSPVRDRDLYSNQPQHF.

The V and J genes are TRBV20-1 and TRBJ2-3, with D tentatively TRBD2 (7 bases). This CDR3 comprises 15 residues. Trimming left V 3 bases short and J 6 bases short, with 19 bases between. The V gene's germline CDR1 is DFQATT and CDR2 SNEGSKA (reference sequence). CDR3 region: CSASDLGGATDTQYF. CDR3 coding DNA: TGCAGTGCTAGTGATCTAGGGGGGGCCACCGATACGCAGTATTTT.

This sequence joins TRBV5-1 and TRBJ2-7; 7 bases agree with TRBD2. Per the germline V gene, CDR1 is SGHRS and CDR2 is YFSETQ. V gave up 4 bases and J gave up 4 bases; unmatched junction bases: 2. The CDR3 is made up of 12 amino acids. The CDR3 nucleotides are TGCGCCAGCAGCCTCGGGAGGTACGAGCAGTACTTC. Protein sequence: CASSLGRYEQYF.

The genes are TRBV5-1 and TRBJ1-2; 7 bases agree with TRBD1. Germline V gene sequence: CDR1 SGHRS, CDR2 YFSETQ. CDR3 length: 15 amino acids. Germline trimming cut 0 bases from V and 8 bases from J; bases unmatched to any gene: 10. The CDR3 region has the DNA TGCGCCAGCAGCTTGGTAGGGGGCGTTGGGGACGGCTACACCTTC. It codes for CASSLVGGVGDGYTF.

As regards this clone: Other DNA sequences in the same sample also yield this CDR3. This chain joins TRBV11-2 and TRBJ1-3; tentatively, D is TRBD1 (6 bases). The germline V and J ends were trimmed by 4 bases and 1 base, with 8 bases remaining between them. CDR3 length: 14 residues. CDR1 is SGHAT and CDR2 is FQNNGV in the germline V gene. Here the CDR3 DNA reads TGTGCCAGCAGCTCCAGGGGATCTGGAAACACCATATATTTT. Protein product: CASSSRGSGNTIYF.

The CDR3 region has the DNA TGTGCCAGTGGACAGGCAAGTCAGCCCCAGCATTTT. As protein: CASGQASQPQHF. The V gene is TRBV27, the J gene TRBJ1-5; 7 bases agree with TRBD1. The germline gives CDR1 MNHEY, CDR2 SMNVEV (reference sequence). This CDR3 is 12 amino acids long. The V and J ends lost 9 bases and 6 bases, in that order; junction bases with no gene match: 5.

The V call is TRBV6-5, the J call TRBJ1-2, with 7 bases lining up with TRBD1. The germline CDR1 and CDR2 sequences are MNHEY and SVGAGI. The CDR3 spans 14 residues. Germline trimming cut 2 bases from V and 7 bases from J; bases unmatched to any gene: 7. Here the CDR3 DNA reads TGTGCCAGCAGTTACGCGGAGGGGGCGCGTGGCTACACCTTC. Encoded protein: CASSYAEGARGYTF.

This clone was seen only once. The rearrangement links TRBV9 to TRBJ1-2, with D possibly being TRBD1 (5 bases). The CDR3 loop spans 16 amino acids. Germline CDR1 SGDLS, CDR2 YYNGEE. V dropped 3 bases and J dropped 4 bases, with 19 bases sitting between them. CDR3 DNA: TGTGCCAGCAGCGCGAGGAAGGGCAGGGTCGGCTATGGCTACACCTTC. Translation: CASSARKGRVGYGYTF.

The J gene is TRBJ2-1, the V gene TRBV7-3; D ambiguous. Germline values: CDR1 SGHTA, CDR2 FQGTGA. V shed 1 base and J shed 1 base, with 17 bases lying between them. This CDR3 has 18 amino acids. The CDR3 region is CASSLIPRGRASYNEQFF. The DNA of the CDR3 is TGTGCCAGCAGCTTAATCCCGCGAGGTCGAGCATCCTACAATGAGCAGTTCTTC.

Comments on this clone: The limits of the CDR3 on the DNA are not certain, so only TCRdb's listed CDR3 is given. The chain uses TRBV12-3 or TRBV12-4 and TRBJ1-1; the table calls TRBD1, which could not be checked here. Termini included, the CDR3 measures 12 amino acids. CDR3: CASSWGNGTPFF.

This sequence joins TRBV12-3 or TRBV12-4 and TRBJ2-7; TRBD2 might be the D (6 bases). V gave up 3 bases and J gave up 7 bases, with 10 bases separating them. CDR3 size: 12 residues. The CDR3 here is CASSFGGVEQYF. CDR3 DNA sequence: TGTGCCAGCAGTTTCGGGGGTGTTGAGCAGTACTTC.

The J gene is TRBJ1-2, the V gene TRBV19; TRBD1 is a possible D gene (5 bases). Germline loops: CDR1 LNHDA, CDR2 SQIVND (reference sequence). V dropped 7 bases and J dropped 1 base, with 13 bases sitting between them. CDR3 length: 14 residues. The chain's CDR3 is CASTEGDYNYGYTF. The CDR3 coding sequence is TGTGCCAGTACCGAAGGGGACTATAACTATGGCTACACCTTC.

The chain joins TRBV23-1 to TRBJ1-2, with TRBD1 matching 8 bases. TRBV23-1 is an ORF; its function is uncertain. With V trimmed by 8 bases and J by 2 bases, 4 bases remained unmatched. The CDR3 is 13 amino acids. The CDR3 protein is CASGQGWNYGYTF. The CDR3 DNA sequence: TGCGCCAGCGGACAGGGCTGGAACTATGGCTACACCTTC.

CDR3 region: CASRFTQDRSTQYF. CDR3 coding DNA: TGTGCCAGCAGGTTTACACAGGATCGGAGCACCCAGTACTTC. The chain uses TRBV7-9 and TRBJ2-5; D is possibly TRBD1 (5 bases). Germline assignment: CDR1 SEHNR and CDR2 FQNEAQ (reference sequence). V shed 6 bases and J shed 8 bases, with 19 bases lying between them. The CDR3 loop spans 14 amino acids.

The DNA of the CDR3 is TGTGCCAGCAGCCCCGAGACTTGGGCCCAGGGGGAGCAGTACTTC. Translating it yields CASSPETWAQGEQYF. The rearrangement uses TRBV7-2 and TRBJ2-7, with D maybe TRBD1 (6 bases). CDR3 length: 15 amino acids. Germline CDR1 is SGHTA and CDR2 is FQGNSA. The V end was cut by 5 bases, the J end by 7 bases, with 21 bases between.

The chain combines TRBV9 with TRBJ1-3; D perhaps matches TRBD1 (6 bases). This CDR3 is built from 18 residues. Germline loops: CDR1 SGDLS, CDR2 YYNGEE. Trimming took off 0 bases at V and 0 bases at J, with 16 bases between the two ends. CDR3 in DNA: TGTGCCAGCAGCGTAGGTGGGTGGGACACCTCCTCTGGAAACACCATATATTTT. Translation gives CASSVGGWDTSSGNTIYF.

Of note for this clone: Other DNA sequences from this sample encode an identical CDR3 as well. The chain employs TRBV11-2 and TRBJ1-2; D perhaps matches TRBD1 (6 bases). The germline V gene has CDR1 SGHAT and CDR2 FQNNGV. With 3 bases removed from V and 4 bases from J, the gap between germline ends came to 9 bases. There are 13 residues in the CDR3. The CDR3: CASSLGRGYGYTF. Here the CDR3 DNA reads TGTGCCAGCAGCTTGGGCAGGGGCTATGGCTACACCTTC.

This clone was counted only a few times. Other DNA variants within this sample encode the same CDR3. The chain is built from TRBV19 and TRBJ1-2, with 8 bases lining up with TRBD1. V lost 5 bases to trimming and J lost 5 bases; unmatched junction nucleotides: 4. This CDR3 region has 13 residues. The germline gives CDR1 LNHDA, CDR2 SQIVND (reference sequence). CDR3 coding DNA: TGTGCCAGTAGTGGACAGGGAGGATATGGCTACACCTTC. This translates into CASSGQGGYGYTF. Supplemented by reference TRBV19 and TRBJ1-2, the full variable domain reads DGGITQSPKYLFRKEGQNVTLSCEQNLNHDAMYWYRQDPGQGLRLIYYSQIVNDFQKGDIAEGYSVSREKKESFPLTVTSAQKNPTAFYLCASSGQGGYGYTFGSGTRLTVV.

The chain has TRBV25-1 and TRBJ2-7, with 8 bases aligning to TRBD1. V shed 3 bases and J 4 bases; nucleotides not matched to a gene: 8. Germline assignment: CDR1 MGHDK and CDR2 SYGVNS. The CDR3 contains 15 residues. The CDR3 nucleotides are TGTGCCAGCAGTGAGTCGGGCAGGGGGCCTTACGAGCAGTACTTC. As protein: CASSESGRGPYEQYF.

The chain combines TRBV4-1 with TRBJ2-5; 8 bases fit TRBD1. The germline V gene has CDR1 MGHRA and CDR2 YSYEKL. The V gene end was trimmed by 1 base and the J gene end by 1 base; junction bases not matched to a gene: 8. The CDR3 is made up of 17 amino acids. This CDR3 is CASSQVPGQAFQETQYF. The CDR3 DNA sequence: TGCGCCAGCAGCCAAGTCCCGGGACAGGCCTTCCAAGAGACCCAGTACTTC.